The entry that follows covers one TCR beta chain sequence. Antigen: not known. The junction and the germline gene differ at one end; a read error may be behind it. Germline V CDR1 and CDR2: MNHEY, SVGAGI. This CDR3 spans 15 amino acids. Healthy individuals of Caucasian origin from Russia, aged roughly 6 to 90, served as donors. The source of the sample is a study of blood T cells in healthy people across ages. Study-level findings and limits: Strong correlation was found linking TCR beta diversity to naive T cell percentage. Older individuals had lower TCR beta diversity per million T cells (the decline was roughly linear). The long-lived group displayed more naive CD4+ cells, plus higher diversity, than the aged donors did.

Sample-barcoded 5' priming and a J-beta primer mix drove a second PCR of roughly 6 to 12 cycles. Each CDR3 protein is one row after TCRdb ran MiXCR on the 5' RACE reads. Among about 1.8 million distinct CDR3 sequences, just under 50% were seen once, and the ten largest hold roughly 2%. The TCR sequence derives from a woman aged 40-49 years in good health. The specimen was blood. The rearrangement uses TRBV6-5 and TRBJ1-4, with unresolved D. The CDR3 sequence: CASSYGSATNEKLLF. The CDR3 coding sequence is TGTGCCAGCAGTTACGGGTCGGCAACTAATGAAAAACTGCTTTTT.